The next 21 T cell receptor beta chains were all read from a single sample in a study of regulatory T cells in long-lasting Graves disease. TCR beta libraries were built with iRepertoire HTBI primers and Arm-PCR of CDR3 regions. TCRdb passed the multiplex PCR reads through MiXCR, listing each CDR3 protein once. The sample consists of about 340,000 distinct CDR3 sequences, roughly a fifth of them appearing once. As for time point: persistent/refractory GD, antithyroid drugs over 5 years with positive TRAb. From RNA extracted from PBMCs, the TCR library was made. Sequenced here: peripheral blood mononuclear cells (PBMCs), sampled when the disease was refractory, from a patient treated with antithyroid drugs. These receptors all stem from a female donor with Graves disease.

This clonotype was observed many times. CDR3 in amino acids: CSARWPAVETQYF. CDR3 nucleotide sequence: TGCAGTGCTAGGTGGCCGGCGGTGGAGACCCAGTACTTC. The chain combines TRBV20-1 with TRBJ2-5; D call uncertain. This CDR3 is built from 13 residues. The ends were cut back, 3 bases at V and 5 bases at J, with 13 bases in the middle. The germline gives CDR1 DFQATT, CDR2 SNEGSKA (reference sequence).

Many counts were recorded for this clonotype. The chain recombines TRBV9 with TRBJ2-7; 9 bases map to TRBD2. The CDR3 extends over 15 amino acids. V was clipped by 0 bases and J by 3 bases; unmatched bases: 4. CDR1 and CDR2 from the germline V gene are SGDLS and YYNGEE. The CDR3 bases are TGTGCCAGCAGCGTAGGAGCGGGGGGCCTCTACGAGCAGTACTTC. This translates into CASSVGAGGLYEQYF. The variable domain in full, completed from reference TRBV9 and TRBJ2-7, reads DSGVTQTPKHLITATGQRVTLRCSPRSGDLSVYWYQQSLDQGLQFLIQYYNGEERAKGNILERFSAQQFPDLHSELNLSSLELGDSALYFCASSVGAGGLYEQYFGPGTRLTVT.

This clonotype was seen ten or more times. This chain joins TRBV11-2 and TRBJ1-4; D uncertain. The CDR3 runs to 12 residues. Trimming took off 0 bases at V and 8 bases at J, with 4 bases between the two ends. Per germline, CDR1 SGHAT and CDR2 FQNNGV. This chain's CDR3 is CASSLDLEKLFF. The CDR3, as DNA: TGTGCCAGCAGCTTAGATTTGGAAAAACTGTTTTTT. The entire variable domain, with the rest obtained from reference TRBV11-2 and TRBJ1-4, is as follows: EAGVAQSPRYKIIEKRQSVAFWCNPISGHATLYWYQQILGQGPKLLIQFQNNGVVDDSQLPKDRFSAERLKGVDSTLKIQPAKLEDSAVYLCASSLDLEKLFFGSGTQLSVL.

This rearrangement joins TRBV5-1 to TRBJ2-7, with TRBD2 identical over 10 bases. CDR1 is SGHRS and CDR2 is YFSETQ in the germline V gene. Germline trimming cut 0 bases from V and 6 bases from J; bases unmatched to any gene: 9. CDR3 length equals 16 residues. The CDR3 region has the DNA TGCGCCAGCAGCTTGGCCCTAGCGGGAGTAGCGGGCGAGCAGTACTTC. Encoded protein: CASSLALAGVAGEQYF.

The sample holds a few counts of this clonotype. The chain joins TRBV29-1 to TRBJ2-5, with D possibly being TRBD2 (5 bases). V was trimmed by 6 bases and J by 7 bases, leaving 18 bases between them. Germline V lookup: CDR1 SQVTM, CDR2 ANQGSEA. The CDR3 totals 13 residues. This CDR3 is CSVSDPYRGTQYF. CDR3 DNA sequence: TGCAGCGTCTCCGACCCGTATCGGGGGACCCAGTACTTC. Combining the CDR3 with reference TRBV29-1 and TRBJ2-5 gives the whole variable domain SAVISQKPSRDICQRGTSLTIQCQVDSQVTMMFWYRQQPGQSLTLIATANQGSEATYESGFVIDKFPISRPNLTFSTLTVSNMSPEDSSIYLCSVSDPYRGTQYFGPGTRLLVL.

This clonotype showed up just a few times. J is TRBJ2-7 and V is TRBV7-8, with a weak D call TRBD1 (5 bases). The CDR3 runs to 18 residues. Trimming removed 5 bases at V and 7 bases at J, with 30 bases between. Germline V gene sequence: CDR1 SGHVS, CDR2 FQNEAQ. In DNA, the CDR3 is TGTGCCAGCAGCCACCTTTATGAGGCAGGGTTGGGGATGTTTGAGCAGTACTTC. Translated: CASSHLYEAGLGMFEQYF.

The chain couples TRBV18 to TRBJ1-4, with 10 bases aligning to TRBD1. The CDR3 sequence is 16 residues long. From germline, CDR1 is KGHSH and CDR2 LQKENI. V lost 3 bases, J lost 3 bases, and 4 bases stayed unmatched. CDR3 bases: TGTGCCAGCTCACCGACAGGGGGCTCACCTAATGAAAAACTGTTTTTT. Translated, it gives CASSPTGGSPNEKLFF.

This clonotype was observed many times. The rearrangement joins TRBV6-6 to TRBJ1-1; no definite D call. V dropped 0 bases and J dropped 5 bases, with 4 bases sitting between them. This CDR3 comprises 12 residues. The V gene's germline CDR1 is MNHNY and CDR2 SVGAGI (reference sequence). The CDR3 nucleotides read TGTGCCAGCAGTTACTCGAGAACTGAAGCTTTCTTT. Translation gives CASSYSRTEAFF.

CDR3 protein: CSAAGSTGALGAFF. The DNA for the CDR3 is TGCAGCGCTGCCGGGTCGACAGGGGCCCTCGGAGCTTTCTTT. The chain links TRBV29-1 to TRBJ1-1; the match to TRBD1 covers 8 bases. The germline gives CDR1 SQVTM, CDR2 ANQGSEA. The CDR3 consists of 14 residues. J was trimmed by 10 bases and V by 7 bases; bases with no gene match: 17.

This clonotype was counted a few times. The chain combines TRBV28 with TRBJ2-1; 11 bases are a match to TRBD2. V shed 2 bases and J 6 bases; nucleotides not matched to a gene: 3. Looked up from germline, CDR1 is MDHEN and CDR2 is SYDVKM. The CDR3 is 15 residues long. The CDR3, as DNA: TGTGCCAGCAGTTTAGGGCTAGCGGGAGGCAATGAGCAGTTCTTC. Protein: CASSLGLAGGNEQFF.

The sample holds many counts of this clonotype. The gene calls are TRBV6-5 and TRBJ2-7; 7 bases align to TRBD1. Germline V lookup: CDR1 MNHEY, CDR2 SVGAGI. Trimming took 2 bases from V and 2 from J; bases not matched to a gene: 3. The CDR3 has 14 amino acids. CDR3 in amino acids: CASSYRQGPYEQYF. In nucleotides, the CDR3 is TGTGCCAGCAGTTACCGACAGGGCCCCTACGAGCAGTACTTC.

In the case of this clonotype: The junction departs from the called germline gene at one end, perhaps through a read error. The rearrangement uses TRBV11-2 and TRBJ2-7; D is unclear. The germline V gene encodes CDR1 SGHAT and CDR2 FQNNGV. This CDR3 region has 14 residues. The chain's CDR3 is CASSQQRTSYEQYF. The CDR3 nucleotides are TGCGCCAGCAGCCAACAACGGACCTCCTACGAGCAGTACTTC. Combining the CDR3 with reference TRBV11-2 and TRBJ2-7 gives the whole variable domain EAGVAQSPRYKIIEKRQSVAFWCNPISGHATLYWYQQILGQGPKLLIQFQNNGVVDDSQLPKDRFSAERLKGVDSTLKIQPAKLEDSAVYLCASSQQRTSYEQYFGPGTRLTVT.

The J gene is TRBJ2-1, the V gene TRBV7-8; perhaps TRBD2 as D (6 bases). The CDR3 length is 13 residues. CDR1 is SGHVS, CDR2 FQNEAQ, per germline. Trimming pared 2 bases from V and 8 bases from J, leaving 10 bases between. The CDR3 bases are TGTGCCAGCAGCTTATTACGGGGGTATGAGCAGTTCTTC. It encodes CASSLLRGYEQFF.

This chain uses TRBV7-3 with TRBJ1-6; D is perhaps TRBD1 (5 bases). The germline CDR1 and CDR2 sequences are SGHTA and FQGTGA. V was trimmed by 0 bases and J by 9 bases, leaving 12 bases between them. CDR3 length: 15 residues. CDR3 region: CASSLTATAVSPLHF. The DNA for the CDR3 is TGTGCCAGCAGCTTAACCGCGACAGCTGTTTCACCCCTCCACTTT. Full variable domain (outside the CDR3, taken from reference TRBV7-3 and TRBJ1-6): GAGVSQTPSNKVTEKGKYVELRCDPISGHTALYWYRQSLGQGPEFLIYFQGTGAADDSGLPNDRFFAVRPEGSVSTLKIQRTERGDSAVYLCASSLTATAVSPLHFGNGTRLTVT.

This clonotype was recorded only once. A far larger clone is only one base removed, so a read error is likely. This sequence joins TRBV5-4 and TRBJ2-5; TRBD2 agrees at 8 bases. This CDR3 region has 14 residues. Losses at the gene ends were 4 bases for V and 1 base for J; bases not matched to a gene: 3. CDR1 is SGHNT and CDR2 is YYREEE in the germline V gene (reference sequence). DNA of the CDR3: TGTGCCAGCAGCCGGGGGGGGGTCCAAGAGACCCAGTACTTC. This encodes CASSRGGVQETQYF.

The table lists this clonotype with many counts. The chain employs TRBV2 and TRBJ2-2; TRBD1 matches at 7 bases. In germline, CDR1 is SNHLY, CDR2 FYNNEI. J gave up 1 base and V 4 bases, and 0 bases lay outside the gene matches. The CDR3 has 14 residues. In DNA, the CDR3 is TGTGCCAGCAGTGGGGACAGGAACACCGGGGAGCTGTTTTTT. Translating it yields CASSGDRNTGELFF.

The chain combines TRBV27 with TRBJ1-5; the D gene is possibly TRBD1 (5 bases). Germline V gene sequence: CDR1 MNHEY, CDR2 SMNVEV (reference sequence). The length of the CDR3 is 15 residues. V gave up 1 base and J gave up 7 bases, with 14 bases separating them. The CDR3 sequence is CASSLLGRANQPQHF. CDR3 in DNA: TGTGCCAGCAGTTTATTGGGCAGGGCGAACCAGCCCCAGCATTTT.

This clonotype was detected many times. The rearrangement uses TRBV2 and TRBJ2-7; unclear D gene. The CDR3 is made up of 14 amino acids. V was clipped by 1 base and J by 0 bases, with 7 bases between them. Germline CDR1 reads SNHLY; CDR2 reads FYNNEI. The CDR3 region has the DNA TGTGCCAGCAGTGAAGTCGTTACCTCCTACGAGCAGTACTTC. The encoded protein is CASSEVVTSYEQYF.

This clonotype occurred many times. The chain combines TRBV11-2 with TRBJ1-1; 10 nucleotides align to TRBD1. Germline-derived CDR1 and CDR2 are SGHAT and FQNNGV. The CDR3 is 15 residues long. The ends lost 5 bases at V and 3 bases at J; junction bases unmatched: 6. The CDR3 is CASSVTGTGDTEAFF. Here the CDR3 DNA reads TGTGCCAGCAGCGTCACCGGGACAGGGGACACTGAAGCTTTCTTT.

This chain uses TRBV5-1 with TRBJ2-7, with D tentatively TRBD2 (6 bases). CDR1 SGHRS and CDR2 YFSETQ come from the germline V gene. The V and J ends lost 1 base and 7 bases respectively, with 12 bases between them. The CDR3 consists of 13 residues. This CDR3 is CASSLTLAGEQYF. The CDR3, as DNA: TGCGCCAGCAGCTTGACACTAGCAGGGGAGCAGTACTTC.

This clonotype was detected many times. The V and J genes are TRBV4-1 and TRBJ2-5; D is uncertain. The CDR3 sequence is 14 residues long. The V end was cut by 1 base, the J end by 1 base, with 7 bases between. Germline V gene lookup returns CDR1 MGHRA and CDR2 YSYEKL. The CDR3 here is CASSQVGSQETQYF. CDR3 nucleotide sequence: TGCGCCAGCAGCCAAGTCGGCAGCCAAGAGACCCAGTACTTC.